Below are 19 T cell receptor beta chains sequenced from a single sample in a study of blood T cell repertoires in COVID-19. Sequencing used immunoSEQ multiplex PCR; TCRdb keeps in-frame clones, though not all of them. The table includes about 190,000 clones, roughly 88% detected once. Sequencing used peripheral blood. Receptors originate from an elderly man with COVID-19, enrolled during active disease.

Only one count was recorded for this clone. The junction and the germline gene differ at one end; a read error may be behind it. The chain couples TRBV12-5 to TRBJ1-5, with TRBD1 identical over 7 bases. The CDR3 is made up of 14 amino acids. CDR1 and CDR2 from the germline V gene are LGHNT and FRNRAP. The CDR3 region is CASGSTGSSQPQHF. Written as DNA, the CDR3 is TGTGCTAGTGGGTCGACAGGGAGCAGTCAGCCCCAGCATTTT.

This chain joins TRBV2 and TRBJ2-3; tentatively, D is TRBD1 (6 bases). The CDR3 loop spans 13 amino acids. V dropped 4 bases and J dropped 3 bases, with 8 bases sitting between them. Germline CDR1 is SNHLY and CDR2 is FYNNEI. CDR3 nucleotides: TGTGCCAGCAGTGCACAGGGAACAGATACGCAGTATTTT. It yields the protein CASSAQGTDTQYF.

The chain links TRBV10-3 to TRBJ2-5; TRBD2 is a possible D gene (6 bases). The CDR3 is made up of 14 amino acids. Trimming took 3 bases from V and 5 from J, leaving 13 bases between them. From germline, CDR1 is ENHRY and CDR2 SYGVKD. CDR3 region: CAISEDAREETQYF. The DNA of the CDR3 is TGTGCCATCAGTGAAGATGCTCGGGAGGAGACCCAGTACTTC.

This clone has only one observation. V and J are TRBV7-2 and TRBJ1-5; 7 bases are a match to TRBD1. CDR1 SGHTA and CDR2 FQGNSA come from the germline V gene. This CDR3 has 14 amino acids. V lost 1 base and J lost 7; bases outside the gene matches: 4. In nucleotides, the CDR3 is TGTGCCAGCAGCTTAGAGACAGGGACACAGCCCCAGCATTTT. Its translation: CASSLETGTQPQHF.

This chain uses TRBV7-7 with TRBJ2-7; 8 bases fit TRBD1. This CDR3 is 13 amino acids long. J lost 3 bases, V lost 4 bases, and 2 bases had no gene match. Germline CDR1 reads SSHAT; CDR2 reads FNYEAQ (reference sequence). CDR3 region: CASSSDRGYEQYF. The CDR3 DNA sequence: TGTGCCAGCAGCTCCGACAGGGGCTACGAGCAGTACTTC.

The gene calls are TRBV19 and TRBJ1-6; possible D gene TRBD1, 5 bases. Germline V CDR1 and CDR2: LNHDA, SQIVND (reference sequence). Trimming removed 6 bases from V and 6 bases from J, with 12 bases in between. The CDR3 is 14 amino acids. The CDR3 DNA reads as TGTGCCAGTAGATGGGGCCGGGCTAATTCACCCCTCCACTTT. This translates into CASRWGRANSPLHF.

This chain links TRBV29-1 with TRBJ1-1; D not certain. V lost 3 bases, J lost 7 bases, and 9 bases lay in between. This CDR3 is 11 amino acids long. CDR1 is SQVTM, CDR2 ANQGSEA, per germline. In DNA, the CDR3 is TGCAGCGTTGAGGCGGGGAGTGAAGCTTTCTTT. This codes for CSVEAGSEAFF. Looking up the rest from reference TRBV29-1 and TRBJ1-1 gives the full variable domain: SAVISQKPSRDICQRGTSLTIQCQVDSQVTMMFWYRQQPGQSLTLIATANQGSEATYESGFVIDKFPISRPNLTFSTLTVSNMSPEDSSIYLCSVEAGSEAFFGQGTRLTVV.

V is TRBV3-1 (or the pseudogene TRBV3-2) and J is TRBJ2-7; 7 positions agree with TRBD2. From germline, CDR1 is LGHDT and CDR2 YNNKEL (reference sequence). This CDR3 region has 14 residues. Losses at the gene ends were 4 bases for V and 2 bases for J; bases not matched to a gene: 5. The CDR3 sequence: CASSRGGGTYEQYF. CDR3 sequence (DNA): TGTGCCAGCAGCCGTGGGGGGGGAACCTACGAGCAGTACTTC.

The V call is TRBV15, the J call TRBJ1-5; D is unclear. Germline V gene sequence: CDR1 LNHNV, CDR2 YYDKDF (reference sequence). V gave up 5 bases and J gave up 1 base, with 9 bases separating them. The CDR3 totals 14 residues. The CDR3 protein is CATSGSRSNQPQHF. CDR3 nucleotide sequence: TGTGCCACCAGCGGGTCCAGGAGCAATCAGCCCCAGCATTTT.

CDR3 in DNA: TGTGCCAGTACGACAGGGATCATGAACACTGAAGCTTTCTTT. Translation gives CASTTGIMNTEAFF. This chain links TRBV19 with TRBJ1-1, with 7 bases aligning to TRBD1. Germline CDR1 reads LNHDA; CDR2 reads SQIVND (reference sequence). With V trimmed by 7 bases and J by 0 bases, 5 bases remained unmatched. CDR3 length: 14 residues.

The chain has TRBV15 and TRBJ1-2; perhaps TRBD1 as D (6 bases). Deletions cut 1 base from V and 4 bases from J, with 13 bases between. CDR3 length: 15 residues. The germline CDR1 and CDR2 sequences are LNHNV and YYDKDF (reference sequence). The chain's CDR3 is CATSRGQADRYGYTF. In DNA form, the CDR3 reads TGTGCCACCAGCAGAGGACAGGCCGATCGCTATGGCTACACCTTC.

The chain links TRBV29-1 to TRBJ2-1; 10 nucleotides align to TRBD2. V trimming: 5 bases; J trimming: 9 bases; junction bases outside the gene matches: 13. Germline-derived CDR1 and CDR2 are SQVTM and ANQGSEA. The CDR3 is made up of 15 amino acids. CDR3 sequence reads: CSVYLAGAPSTEQFF. As DNA, the CDR3 is TGCAGCGTTTACCTAGCGGGGGCTCCCTCTACTGAGCAGTTCTTC.

The J gene is TRBJ2-6, the V gene TRBV7-6; 8 bases are shared with TRBD1. This CDR3 is built from 15 residues. Germline V gene sequence: CDR1 SGHVS, CDR2 FNYEAQ. The V and J ends lost 5 bases and 2 bases, in that order; junction bases with no gene match: 2. CDR3 nucleotide sequence: TGTGCCAGCAGCCTACAGGGGGCTGGGGCCAACGTCCTGACTTTC. This sequence encodes CASSLQGAGANVLTF.

The gene calls are TRBV11-2 and TRBJ2-7, with 8 bases matching TRBD2. CDR3 length: 18 amino acids. Trimming took 3 bases from V and 2 from J; bases not matched to a gene: 15. CDR1 is SGHAT and CDR2 is FQNNGV in the germline V gene. The CDR3: CASSLSTGGRARPYEQYF. CDR3 in DNA: TGTGCCAGCAGCTTGTCGACGGGGGGGCGAGCCAGACCCTACGAGCAGTACTTC.

The CDR3 DNA reads as TGTGCCAGCAGTGAACGAGGGAAAAGCAATCAGCCCCAGCATTTT. Residues: CASSERGKSNQPQHF. This chain links TRBV2 with TRBJ1-5; D is undetermined. The germline V gene encodes CDR1 SNHLY and CDR2 FYNNEI. Deletions cut 2 bases from V and 1 base from J, with 9 bases between. CDR3 length: 15 amino acids.

This sequence joins TRBV6-4 and TRBJ1-2; D may be TRBD1 (5 bases). V lost 0 bases, J lost 4 bases, and 9 bases lay in between. CDR1 MRHNA and CDR2 SNTAGT come from the germline V gene. The CDR3 runs 14 residues. The CDR3 spells CASSDSRGVYGYTF. In DNA form, the CDR3 reads TGTGCCAGCAGTGACTCCCGGGGGGTCTATGGCTACACCTTC.

The chain is built from TRBV9 and TRBJ2-3, with a possible D match to TRBD2 (6 bases). Trimming left V 0 bases short and J 3 bases short, with 14 bases between. CDR3 size: 16 residues. Germline CDR1 SGDLS, CDR2 YYNGEE. The chain's CDR3 is CASSVGGGTQTDTQYF. CDR3 bases: TGTGCCAGCAGCGTAGGTGGGGGGACCCAGACAGATACGCAGTATTTT.

The J gene is TRBJ2-2, the V gene TRBV7-2; D is possibly TRBD1 (5 bases). V was pared by 5 bases and J by 6 bases, with 16 bases between. The CDR3 loop spans 15 amino acids. CDR1 is SGHTA and CDR2 is FQGNSA in the germline V gene. The CDR3 nucleotides read TGTGCCAGCAGCCCTCCTGACAGCAACCCCGGGGAGCTGTTTTTT. Protein: CASSPPDSNPGELFF.

The chain uses TRBV7-2 and TRBJ2-7; a possible D gene is TRBD2 (6 bases). The V gene's germline CDR1 is SGHTA and CDR2 FQGNSA. The CDR3 is 15 residues long. V lost 1 base to trimming and J lost 3 bases, with 13 bases between them. This CDR3 reads CASSLEGGVDYEQYF. The CDR3 nucleotides read TGTGCCAGCAGCTTAGAAGGCGGGGTGGACTACGAGCAGTACTTC.